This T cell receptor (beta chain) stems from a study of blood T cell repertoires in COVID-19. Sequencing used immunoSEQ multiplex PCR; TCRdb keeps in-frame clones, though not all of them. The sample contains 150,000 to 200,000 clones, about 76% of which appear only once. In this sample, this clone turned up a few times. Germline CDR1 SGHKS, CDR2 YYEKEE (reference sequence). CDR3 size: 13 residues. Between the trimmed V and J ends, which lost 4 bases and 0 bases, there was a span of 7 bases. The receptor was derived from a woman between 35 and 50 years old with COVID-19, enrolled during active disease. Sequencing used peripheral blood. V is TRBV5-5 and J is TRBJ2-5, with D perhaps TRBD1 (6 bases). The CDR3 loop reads CASSQGNQETQYF. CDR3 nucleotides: TGTGCCAGCAGCCAGGGGAACCAAGAGACCCAGTACTTC.